Below, one T cell receptor (beta chain) is given with its context. The antigen remains unidentified. The CDR3 is made up of 16 amino acids. The trim removed 5 bases at V and 3 bases at J, leaving 3 bases unmatched. CDR1 is LGHNA, CDR2 YSLEER, per germline. The data are from a study of CD8 T cells in ankylosing spondylitis. Study results and limitations: Seemingly characteristic of ankylosing spondylitis blood was a TCR beta motif consisting of under ten highly homologous variants.

TCRdb ran MiXCR on the 5' RACE reads and lists one entry per CDR3 protein. The sample includes fewer than 550,000 distinct CDR3 sequences, 5.3% seen only once; the top ten take around 3.5%. This TCR derives from a male donor with ankylosing spondylitis. The rearrangement uses TRBV4-3 and TRBJ2-1; 14 bases map to TRBD2. The sequencing input was blood, either unsorted or a sorted T cell fraction (not recorded which). The CDR3 DNA follows: TGCGCCAGCAGCAAGACTAGCGGGGGGGACTACAATGAGCAGTTCTTC. As protein: CASSKTSGGDYNEQFF.